The 20 T cell receptor beta chains listed next were all sequenced from one sample in a study of blood T cell repertoires in COVID-19. Assay: immunoSEQ multiplex PCR; the TCRdb copy retains only in-frame clones and omits some. The sample consists of 80,000 to 100,000 clones, about 84% of them appearing once. The source material was peripheral blood. All receptors derive from a man aged 60-69 years with acute or convalescent COVID-19.

This sequence joins TRBV4-1 and TRBJ2-3; 11 bases align to TRBD2. J was trimmed by 4 bases and V by 2 bases; bases with no gene match: 8. The CDR3 length is 17 residues. The V gene's germline CDR1 is MGHRA and CDR2 YSYEKL. The CDR3 DNA is TGCGCCAGCAGCCAACATCATACTAGCGGGAGACCAGATACGCAGTATTTT. The encoded protein is CASSQHHTSGRPDTQYF.

The chain joins TRBV5-4 to TRBJ2-7, with D perhaps TRBD2 (6 bases). V shed 0 bases and J shed 2 bases, with 18 bases lying between them. CDR1 and CDR2 (germline): SGHNT, YYREEE (reference sequence). This CDR3 has 17 residues. The CDR3 sequence is CASSLGGVLSGTYEQYF. CDR3 in DNA: TGTGCCAGCAGCTTGGGAGGGGTCCTTAGCGGCACCTACGAGCAGTACTTC.

J is TRBJ2-5 and V is TRBV28; D is possibly TRBD1 (5 bases). Germline V gives CDR1 MDHEN, CDR2 SYDVKM. The CDR3 sequence is 11 residues long. Trimming left V 7 bases short and J 14 bases short, with 17 bases between. CDR3 region: CASTSDRIPYF. The CDR3, as DNA: TGTGCCAGCACCTCCGACAGAATCCCTTACTTC.

The chain couples TRBV10-3 to TRBJ2-1; a weak D match, TRBD1 (5 bases). This CDR3 has 16 amino acids. The V gene lost 2 bases and the J gene lost 2 bases, with 13 bases spanning the gap. Germline loops: CDR1 ENHRY, CDR2 SYGVKD. CDR3: CAISEPDTLPYNEQFF. The CDR3 DNA reads TGTGCCATCAGTGAGCCGGACACATTACCCTACAATGAGCAGTTCTTC.

The rearrangement links TRBV7-9 to TRBJ2-1; D might be TRBD2 (6 bases). Trimming cost V 6 bases and J 4 bases, with 25 bases left between them. The CDR3 has 18 amino acids. CDR1 and CDR2 from the germline V gene are SEHNR and FQNEAQ (reference sequence). CDR3 DNA sequence: TGTGCCAGCAGACCTCACCCTCTAGGGAGGAGTTCGTACAATGAGCAGTTCTTC. Its protein product is CASRPHPLGRSSYNEQFF.

The gene calls are TRBV11-2 and TRBJ1-1; D unresolved. The CDR3 sequence is 14 residues long. Germline values: CDR1 SGHAT, CDR2 FQNNGV. V gave up 0 bases and J gave up 1 base, with 6 bases separating them. In DNA form, the CDR3 reads TGTGCCAGCAGCTTAGATATACAGAACACTGAAGCTTTCTTT. Translated, it gives CASSLDIQNTEAFF.

This chain uses TRBV9 with TRBJ2-2, with D unclear. The CDR3 totals 14 residues. The V gene lost 3 bases and the J gene lost 3 bases, with 9 bases spanning the gap. Per germline, CDR1 SGDLS and CDR2 YYNGEE. The CDR3 loop reads CASSATFDTGELFF. The CDR3 DNA sequence: TGTGCCAGCAGCGCGACATTCGACACCGGGGAGCTGTTTTTT.

DNA for the CDR3: TGTGCCATCAGTGAGCTCCCGGGAGCCGGCACTGAAGCTTTCTTT. Translation: CAISELPGAGTEAFF. The rearrangement uses TRBV10-3 and TRBJ1-1; D is unresolved. Germline V gene data show CDR1 as ENHRY and CDR2 as SYGVKD. Trimming took 2 bases from V and 4 from J, leaving 14 bases between them. The CDR3 contains 15 residues.

This chain uses TRBV15 with TRBJ2-1, with 11 bases identical to TRBD2. The V and J ends lost 3 bases and 3 bases, in that order; junction bases with no gene match: 4. This CDR3 has 16 amino acids. CDR1 is LNHNV, CDR2 YYDKDF, per germline (reference sequence). CDR3 DNA sequence: TGTGCCACCAGCAGCGGGACTAGCGGAGACTACAATGAGCAGTTCTTC. As protein: CATSSGTSGDYNEQFF.

The V gene is TRBV10-2, the J gene TRBJ1-6, with a tentative D call TRBD1 (5 bases). Trimming pared 3 bases from V and 10 bases from J, leaving 13 bases between. The CDR3 runs 14 residues. Germline V lookup: CDR1 WSHSY, CDR2 SAAADI. CDR3 coding DNA: TGCGCCAGCAGTGATAAGGGTGCAGGGTCACCCCTCCACTTT. This codes for CASSDKGAGSPLHF.

CDR3 nucleotide sequence: TGTGCCAGCAGCTTAGAGGAGGGATACGCCTACAATGAGCAGTTCTTC. This translates into CASSLEEGYAYNEQFF. The rearrangement joins TRBV11-2 to TRBJ2-1; perhaps TRBD2 as D (6 bases). Deletions cut 0 bases from V and 2 bases from J, with 11 bases between. The CDR3 length is 16 residues. Germline CDR1 reads SGHAT; CDR2 reads FQNNGV.

By sample fraction, this clone is medium-sized. The chain joins TRBV30 to TRBJ1-5; perhaps TRBD1 as D (6 bases). V lost 3 bases and J 5 bases, leaving 11 bases between the germline ends. Germline CDR1 is GTSNPN and CDR2 is SVGIG (reference sequence). The CDR3 extends over 13 amino acids. The CDR3 region is CAWSRGGDQPQHF. Written as DNA, the CDR3 is TGTGCCTGGAGCAGGGGAGGGGATCAGCCCCAGCATTTT.

This chain joins TRBV4-3 and TRBJ2-1, with 10 bases that match TRBD2. V dropped 2 bases and J dropped 7; count of bases not matched to a gene: 11. The CDR3 extends over 17 amino acids. Germline V CDR1 and CDR2: LGHNA, YSLEER. CDR3 sequence reads: CASSQFLQREGLNEQFF. DNA for the CDR3: TGCGCCAGCAGCCAATTCTTGCAGCGGGAGGGCCTTAATGAGCAGTTCTTC.

This sequence joins TRBV3-1 (or the pseudogene TRBV3-2) and TRBJ1-3; D perhaps matches TRBD1 (6 bases). The V end lost 4 bases, the J end lost 0 bases, and 16 bases lay between the germline ends. CDR3 length equals 17 residues. Germline values: CDR1 LGHDT, CDR2 YNNKEL (reference sequence). CDR3 amino acids: CASSRSAGGFSGNTIYF. The CDR3 coding sequence is TGTGCCAGCAGCCGTAGTGCTGGGGGCTTCTCTGGAAACACCATATATTTT.

In its sample, this clone was seen a few times. The chain joins TRBV7-2 to TRBJ2-1; D gene uncertain. Germline assignment: CDR1 SGHTA and CDR2 FQGNSA. The V and J ends lost 2 bases and 6 bases respectively, with 8 bases between them. The CDR3 runs 13 residues. The CDR3 here is CASSLFLSNEQFF. As DNA, the CDR3 is TGTGCCAGCAGCTTATTCCTGAGCAATGAGCAGTTCTTC.

This chain connects TRBV2 to TRBJ1-1, with a tentative D call TRBD1 (5 bases). Germline CDR1 reads SNHLY; CDR2 reads FYNNEI. This CDR3 is built from 12 residues. Deletions cut 6 bases from V and 5 bases from J, with 10 bases between. CDR3 loop: CASRQGRTEAFF. The CDR3 DNA sequence: TGTGCCAGCAGGCAGGGCAGAACTGAAGCTTTCTTT.

The V call is TRBV18, the J call TRBJ1-2; no clear D gene. V was clipped by 2 bases and J by 0 bases, with 10 bases between them. The CDR3 runs 15 residues. The V gene's germline CDR1 is KGHSH and CDR2 LQKENI. The CDR3 reads CASSPTRVANYGYTF. CDR3 in DNA: TGTGCCAGCTCACCAACTAGGGTAGCTAACTATGGCTACACCTTC.

This clone has a single count. The genes are TRBV19 and TRBJ1-2, with D possibly being TRBD1 (5 bases). Germline V gene lookup returns CDR1 LNHDA and CDR2 SQIVND (reference sequence). CDR3 length: 15 residues. V lost 3 bases and J lost 6, with 17 bases in between. The CDR3 DNA reads as TGTGCCAGTAGTATCGAATCGCCGGGGGATCATGGCTACACCTTC. This codes for CASSIESPGDHGYTF.

The chain carries TRBV4-1 and TRBJ1-1; 9 bases agree with TRBD1. Trimming removed 8 bases from V and 0 bases from J; junction bases left unmatched: 4. Germline values: CDR1 MGHRA, CDR2 YSYEKL. This CDR3 contains 14 residues. The CDR3 region has the DNA TGCGCCAGCGCGTGGACAGGGGTGAACACTGAAGCTTTCTTT. Translating it yields CASAWTGVNTEAFF.

This chain uses TRBV6-2 or TRBV6-3 with TRBJ1-4; possibly TRBD1 for D (5 bases). Trimming took 2 bases from V and 0 from J, leaving 10 bases between them. The CDR3 contains 16 residues. The germline gives CDR1 MNHEY, CDR2 SVGEGT. The CDR3 is CASSYADRATNEKLFF. The CDR3 coding sequence is TGTGCCAGCAGTTACGCCGACAGAGCAACTAATGAAAAACTGTTTTTT.